A single sample gave rise to the 10 T cell receptor beta chains below, sequenced in a study of shared T cell receptors in the human thymus. Sequencing was performed with immunoSEQ multiplex PCR; in TCRdb, only in-frame clones are kept and a portion is missing. The table includes 540,000 or so clones, 70% to 80% detected once. Separately, the same data were catalogued under a study of human thymus T cells.

What was sequenced was thymocytes. The receptors were sampled from a boy younger than two with a congenital heart defect.

This chain joins TRBV20-1 and TRBJ2-1, with unresolved D. V gave up 0 bases and J gave up 9 bases, with 6 bases separating them. This CDR3 contains 11 residues. Germline CDR1 reads DFQATT; CDR2 reads SNEGSKA (reference sequence). For the CDR3, the DNA is TGCAGTGCTAGAGATCTCGGTGAGCAGTTCTTC. This codes for CSARDLGEQFF.

There are a few counts of this clone. The rearrangement joins TRBV7-2 to TRBJ2-1; 8 bases are a match to TRBD1. The CDR3 loop spans 15 amino acids. Trimming removed 5 bases from V and 8 bases from J; junction bases left unmatched: 11. Germline CDR1 is SGHTA and CDR2 is FQGNSA. This CDR3 reads CASSQGAGGYDEQFF. CDR3 nucleotides: TGTGCCAGCAGCCAGGGGGCAGGGGGGTACGATGAGCAGTTCTTC.

This sequence joins TRBV7-2 and TRBJ2-5; TRBD2 matches 9 bases. CDR3 size: 16 residues. CDR1 and CDR2 from the germline V gene are SGHTA and FQGNSA. V lost 4 bases and J lost 2; bases outside the gene matches: 8. CDR3 in amino acids: CASSSLGSGSQETQYF. For the CDR3, the DNA is TGTGCCAGCAGCTCCCTTGGTAGCGGGAGTCAAGAGACCCAGTACTTC.

In this sample, this clone turned up a few times. The chain couples TRBV10-3 to TRBJ2-7; D might be TRBD2 (5 bases). The V end was cut by 8 bases, the J end by 2 bases, with 13 bases between. CDR1 and CDR2 (germline): ENHRY, SYGVKD. The CDR3 has 13 residues. The CDR3 here is CAIRRQEAYEQYF. CDR3 sequence (DNA): TGTGCCATCCGGAGGCAGGAGGCCTACGAGCAGTACTTC.

The V call is TRBV30, the J call TRBJ1-2, with a tentative D call TRBD1 (6 bases). The CDR3 has 12 residues. Between the trimmed V and J ends, which lost 8 bases and 4 bases, there was a span of 14 bases. Germline V lookup: CDR1 GTSNPN, CDR2 SVGIG (reference sequence). The CDR3 nucleotides are TGTGCCATACAGGGAGTGGTCTATGGCTACACCTTC. Amino acid sequence: CAIQGVVYGYTF.

The gene calls are TRBV9 and TRBJ2-1; a possible D gene is TRBD2 (6 bases). CDR1 is SGDLS, CDR2 YYNGEE, per germline. V lost 4 bases and J lost 8, with 13 bases in between. The CDR3 runs 13 residues. The CDR3 loop reads CASSPKWGDEQFF. In nucleotides, the CDR3 is TGTGCCAGCAGCCCCAAGTGGGGGGATGAGCAGTTCTTC. Based on the CDR3 plus reference TRBV9 and TRBJ2-1, the full variable domain is DSGVTQTPKHLITATGQRVTLRCSPRSGDLSVYWYQQSLDQGLQFLIQYYNGEERAKGNILERFSAQQFPDLHSELNLSSLELGDSALYFCASSPKWGDEQFFGPGTRLTVL.

In this sample, this clone turned up a few times. The V and J genes are TRBV4-3 and TRBJ2-5; 8 bases fit TRBD2. V trimming: 0 bases; J trimming: 5 bases; junction bases outside the gene matches: 11. The CDR3 consists of 17 residues. Germline values: CDR1 LGHNA, CDR2 YSLEER. CDR3 bases: TGCGCCAGCAGCCAAGATTTTCCCCGGGAGGGCTCGGAGACCCAGTACTTC. It is translated as CASSQDFPREGSETQYF.

The V gene is TRBV23-1, the J gene TRBJ2-1; D is unclear. TRBV23-1 is an ORF, with its function uncertain. Trimming shortened V by 0 bases and J by 0 bases, and 12 bases separated the two germline ends. This CDR3 contains 17 residues. CDR3: CASSQSITSSSYNEQFF. DNA of the CDR3: TGCGCCAGCAGTCAATCGATCACCTCGAGCTCCTACAATGAGCAGTTCTTC.

The rearrangement uses TRBV11-2 and TRBJ1-1; unclear D gene. The CDR3 covers 14 residues. Germline V gives CDR1 SGHAT, CDR2 FQNNGV. Deletions cut 1 base from V and 5 bases from J, with 11 bases between. As DNA, the CDR3 is TGTGCCAGCAGCTTAGGGGCAGTGGGTACTGAAGCTTTCTTT. This codes for CASSLGAVGTEAFF. Looking up the rest from reference TRBV11-2 and TRBJ1-1 gives the full variable domain: EAGVAQSPRYKIIEKRQSVAFWCNPISGHATLYWYQQILGQGPKLLIQFQNNGVVDDSQLPKDRFSAERLKGVDSTLKIQPAKLEDSAVYLCASSLGAVGTEAFFGQGTRLTVV.

The V gene is TRBV19, the J gene TRBJ2-3; 10 bases fit TRBD2. Germline V CDR1 and CDR2: LNHDA, SQIVND (reference sequence). The V and J ends lost 8 bases and 5 bases, in that order; junction bases with no gene match: 10. The CDR3 totals 15 residues. In nucleotides, the CDR3 is TGTGCCAGTGCCACTAGCGGGACCCGGGGAGATACGCAGTATTTT. Amino acid sequence: CASATSGTRGDTQYF.